This TCR beta chain comes out of a study of T cell responses to AZD1222 COVID-19 vaccine. V was cut by 6 bases and J by 4 bases, with 9 bases left in between. This CDR3 comprises 11 residues. From germline, CDR1 is GTSNPN and CDR2 SVGIG (reference sequence). Overall study findings and caveats: Targets within unmutated variant regions were reportedly found for nearly half of spike-specific TCRs. CD4 TCRs associated with vaccination spanned spike, dominating at 160-218 and 743-854. Clonal diversity may have been underestimated in mostly white British donors. Only 6 or 7 people who got AZD1222 tested seropositive at baseline.

Of note for this clone: Its target is unknown.

The assay was immunoSEQ multiplex PCR, and TCRdb's table has in-frame clones only and misses some. The sample includes some 170,000 clones, roughly 90% of them seen just once. The TCR originated in an adult who received the AZD1222 COVID-19 vaccine. The chain employs TRBV30 and TRBJ2-5; tentative D call: TRBD1 (6 bases). The material was peripheral blood, obtained 28 days after the second AZD1222 dose. The CDR3 sequence is CACSQGETQYF. The DNA of the CDR3 is TGTGCCTGTTCACAGGGAGAGACCCAGTACTTC.